This passage covers 32 T cell receptor beta chains from one sample sequenced in a study of technical replicates of blood from a handful of donors. Measured with immunoSEQ multiplex PCR; TCRdb has only the in-frame clones, and not every one. The sample includes about 100,000 clones, nearly 97% of them seen just once. The specimen sequenced was T cells isolated from PBMCs. Receptors were obtained from a human donor in good health.

The chain joins TRBV28 to TRBJ2-4, with 9 bases aligning to TRBD2. Per germline, CDR1 MDHEN and CDR2 SYDVKM. With 2 bases clipped from V and 7 bases from J, the junction kept 12 bases outside the gene matches. CDR3 length: 17 amino acids. DNA of the CDR3: TGTGCCAGCAGTTTAAGTGCTCTAGCGGGAAGGGGGAACATTCAGTACTTC. This translates into CASSLSALAGRGNIQYF.

The rearrangement uses TRBV7-2 and TRBJ1-1; weak D call: TRBD1 (6 bases). V dropped 11 bases and J dropped 14 bases, with 24 bases sitting between them. The CDR3 has 12 residues. Per germline, CDR1 SGHTA and CDR2 FQGNSA. The CDR3 DNA reads TGTGCCTCGGCAAGTCCCCGGGGGGCTGGCTTCTTT. Translating gives CASASPRGAGFF.

The sample holds one count of this clone. The V and J genes are TRBV7-3 and TRBJ1-2; D possibly corresponds to TRBD1 (5 bases). V was cut by 6 bases and J by 2 bases, with 13 bases left in between. The CDR3 covers 14 residues. The germline CDR1 and CDR2 sequences are SGHTA and FQGTGA. The CDR3 is CASSRGGGNYGYTF. DNA of the CDR3: TGTGCCAGCAGTCGGGGGGGAGGGAACTATGGCTACACCTTC.

V usage is TRBV5-8 and J usage is TRBJ1-5; possibly TRBD1 for D (5 bases). CDR3 length equals 16 residues. Germline CDR1 reads SGHTS; CDR2 reads YDEGEE. V lost 4 bases to trimming and J lost 2 bases, with 16 bases between them. The CDR3 DNA reads as TGTGCCAGCAGCACCGGGGGTCCTCTGGGCAATCAGCCCCAGCATTTT. Amino acids: CASSTGGPLGNQPQHF.

The genes are TRBV7-2 and TRBJ1-2; D gene ambiguous. The germline CDR1 and CDR2 sequences are SGHTA and FQGNSA. Trimming took 1 base from V and 5 from J, leaving 20 bases between them. The CDR3 contains 17 residues. CDR3 region: CASSLGGRRQPFYGYTF. The CDR3 DNA is TGTGCCAGCAGCTTAGGCGGCAGACGTCAACCCTTTTATGGCTACACCTTC. The full variable domain, rest sourced from reference TRBV7-2 and TRBJ1-2, is GAGVSQSPSNKVTEKGKDVELRCDPISGHTALYWYRQSLGQGLEFLIYFQGNSAPDKSGLPSDRFSAERTGGSVSTLTIQRTQQEDSAVYLCASSLGGRRQPFYGYTFGSGTRLTVV.

On this clone itself: A read error may produce the germline difference seen at one junction end. The rearrangement joins TRBV5-1 to TRBJ2-7, with D perhaps matching TRBD2 (6 bases). The CDR3 loop spans 14 amino acids. Germline V gene data show CDR1 as SGHRS and CDR2 as YFSETQ. CDR3: CASSDRDSHYEQYF. The CDR3 bases are TGTGCCAGCAGCGACCGGGACTCCCATTACGAGCAGTACTTC. Looking up the rest from reference TRBV5-1 and TRBJ2-7 gives the full variable domain: KAGVTQTPRYLIKTRGQQVTLSCSPISGHRSVSWYQQTPGQGLQFLFEYFSETQRNKGNFPGRFSGRQFSNSRSEMNVSTLELGDSALYLCASSDRDSHYEQYFGPGTRLTVT.

J is TRBJ2-1 and V is TRBV4-1; 8 nucleotides match TRBD2. This CDR3 has 16 amino acids. CDR1 and CDR2 (germline): MGHRA, YSYEKL. The junction had 11 bases not matched to a gene; V was cut back by 3 bases and J by 7 bases. This chain's CDR3 is CASSQPGTRGKNEQFF. In nucleotides, the CDR3 is TGCGCCAGCAGCCAGCCCGGGACTAGAGGAAAGAATGAGCAGTTCTTC.

J is TRBJ2-7 and V is TRBV11-2; TRBD1 matches 12 bases. Looked up from germline, CDR1 is SGHAT and CDR2 is FQNNGV. J lost 3 bases, V lost 3 bases, and 3 bases had no gene match. CDR3 length: 15 residues. CDR3 amino acids: CASSLGQGAYYEQYF. DNA of the CDR3: TGTGCCAGCAGCTTGGGACAGGGGGCGTACTACGAGCAGTACTTC.

This clone showed up just once. A junction end diverges from the germline sequence, so it may reflect a read error. V is TRBV7-7 and J is TRBJ2-2; 8 positions agree with TRBD2. CDR3 size: 21 residues. Germline V gene lookup returns CDR1 SSHAT and CDR2 FNYEAQ (reference sequence). This CDR3 is CASSARGLLSSSGPNTGELFF. CDR3 bases: TGTGCTAGCAGCGCTCGAGGGCTGCTGAGTTCTAGCGGGCCGAACACCGGGGAGCTGTTTTTT.

For the CDR3, the DNA is TGTGCCAGCAGCGACAGGGTGGATGGCTACACCTTC. Translated: CASSDRVDGYTF. V usage is TRBV7-9 and J usage is TRBJ1-2; 7 bases line up with TRBD1. After removal of 5 bases from V and 6 bases from J, the junction contained 3 bases not matched to a gene. The CDR3 totals 12 residues. Germline assignment: CDR1 SEHNR and CDR2 FQNEAQ (reference sequence).

The rearrangement uses TRBV5-1 and TRBJ2-3; D not certain. The V end lost 5 bases, the J end lost 0 bases, and 10 bases lay between the germline ends. This CDR3 has 14 residues. The germline V gene has CDR1 SGHRS and CDR2 YFSETQ. CDR3 nucleotide sequence: TGCGCCAGCAGGCTTGAGACTAGCACAGATACGCAGTATTTT. Residues: CASRLETSTDTQYF.

The CDR3 DNA sequence: TGTGCCAGCAGTTATGGACAGTTTTTATACAATGAGCAGTTCTTC. The encoded protein is CASSYGQFLYNEQFF. The chain links TRBV6-6 to TRBJ2-1; D is perhaps TRBD1 (6 bases). V was cut by 3 bases and J by 4 bases, with 13 bases left in between. The germline V gene encodes CDR1 MNHNY and CDR2 SVGAGI (reference sequence). The CDR3 spans 15 residues.

This sequence joins TRBV13 and TRBJ2-1; 10 nucleotides line up with TRBD2. CDR1 is PRHDT, CDR2 FYEKMQ, per germline (reference sequence). CDR3 size: 16 residues. Trimming took 5 bases from V and 4 from J; bases not matched to a gene: 8. CDR3 sequence: CASSVLAGALYNEQFF. The CDR3 DNA follows: TGTGCCAGCAGCGTTCTAGCGGGGGCCTTATACAATGAGCAGTTCTTC.

This chain uses TRBV4-1 with TRBJ2-3; maybe TRBD2 (5 bases). This CDR3 is 15 amino acids long. Germline V lookup: CDR1 MGHRA, CDR2 YSYEKL. V lost 4 bases, J lost 4 bases, and 15 bases lay in between. As DNA, the CDR3 is TGCGCCAGCAGCCGAGTTGGACTGAAGTCAGATACGCAGTATTTT. Its protein is CASSRVGLKSDTQYF.

This chain links TRBV9 with TRBJ2-1; 15 bases match TRBD2. CDR3 length: 18 residues. CDR1 is SGDLS, CDR2 YYNGEE, per germline. The trim removed 3 bases at V and 0 bases at J, leaving 4 bases unmatched. CDR3 sequence reads: CASSAGLAGGPSYNEQFF. The CDR3 DNA reads as TGTGCCAGCAGCGCGGGACTAGCGGGGGGCCCCTCCTACAATGAGCAGTTCTTC. The entire variable domain, with the rest obtained from reference TRBV9 and TRBJ2-1, is as follows: DSGVTQTPKHLITATGQRVTLRCSPRSGDLSVYWYQQSLDQGLQFLIQYYNGEERAKGNILERFSAQQFPDLHSELNLSSLELGDSALYFCASSAGLAGGPSYNEQFFGPGTRLTVL.

The chain joins TRBV6-5 to TRBJ2-7, with 8 nucleotides matching TRBD2. Trimming cost V 4 bases and J 1 base; bases outside gene matches: 9. Germline lookup yields CDR1 MNHEY and CDR2 SVGAGI. This CDR3 has 16 amino acids. The CDR3 loop is CASSWGAGGLSYEQYF. CDR3 sequence (DNA): TGTGCCAGCAGTTGGGGTGCGGGGGGACTTTCCTACGAGCAGTACTTC.

The chain is built from TRBV27 and TRBJ1-4, with 7 bases matching TRBD1. The germline V gene encodes CDR1 MNHEY and CDR2 SMNVEV (reference sequence). The V segment lost 5 bases and the J segment 3 bases; nucleotides outside the gene matches: 15. The CDR3 is 18 amino acids. The CDR3 DNA is TGTGCCAGCAGTCCTCTACCCGCTACCACAGGGGCTAATGAAAAACTGTTTTTT. Translated, it gives CASSPLPATTGANEKLFF.

The gene calls are TRBV19 and TRBJ1-2; the D gene is possibly TRBD1 (5 bases). Trimming removed 3 bases at V and 9 bases at J, with 17 bases between. This CDR3 is built from 14 residues. Germline V gene sequence: CDR1 LNHDA, CDR2 SQIVND (reference sequence). For the CDR3, the DNA is TGTGCCAGTAGTATGAGGTTCAGGGTCGAGAGCTACACCTTC. This sequence encodes CASSMRFRVESYTF.

The chain is built from TRBV27 and TRBJ2-7; 7 nucleotides match TRBD2. The germline CDR1 and CDR2 sequences are MNHEY and SMNVEV (reference sequence). The CDR3 is made up of 15 amino acids. V was clipped by 0 bases and J by 3 bases; unmatched bases: 5. This CDR3 reads CASSLSGGGNYEQYF. CDR3 sequence (DNA): TGTGCCAGCAGTTTATCTGGGGGAGGGAACTACGAGCAGTACTTC.

The chain uses TRBV30 and TRBJ2-3; 7 bases are a match to TRBD2. Per the germline V gene, CDR1 is GTSNPN and CDR2 is SVGIG (reference sequence). This CDR3 has 15 amino acids. The junction had 7 bases not matched to a gene; V was cut back by 3 bases and J by 1 base. The CDR3 spells CAWSRAGWGTDTQYF. CDR3 nucleotides: TGTGCCTGGAGCAGAGCGGGGTGGGGCACAGATACGCAGTATTTT.

The chain has TRBV7-9 and TRBJ2-1; tentatively, D is TRBD2 (6 bases). Trimming left V 1 base short and J 12 bases short, with 16 bases between. The CDR3 has 14 residues. The germline V gene has CDR1 SEHNR and CDR2 FQNEAQ (reference sequence). In DNA form, the CDR3 reads TGTGCCAGCAGCTTAGGGGACTGGGACCGCTCGCAGTTCTTC. It codes for CASSLGDWDRSQFF.

In this sample, this clone turned up once. V is TRBV28 and J is TRBJ2-7, with D possibly TRBD2 on 5 matching bases. The CDR3 runs to 13 residues. Germline V CDR1 and CDR2: MDHEN, SYDVKM. Trimming stripped 3 bases from V and 7 bases from J, with 13 bases between. CDR3 sequence (DNA): TGTGCCAGCAGTTTTCGGCAATCGGGGGAGCAGTACTTC. Encoded protein: CASSFRQSGEQYF. Complete variable domain (other parts from reference TRBV28 and TRBJ2-7): DVKVTQSSRYLVKRTGEKVFLECVQDMDHENMFWYRQDPGLGLRLIYFSYDVKMKEKGDIPEGYSVSREKKERFSLILESASTNQTSMYLCASSFRQSGEQYFGPGTRLTVT.

The chain links TRBV12-2 to TRBJ2-3; the table assigns TRBD2, which was not confirmed against the DNA. TRBV12-2 is termed a pseudogene. The CDR3 contains 17 residues. The CDR3 here is CASRTRTAGGFTDTQYF. In nucleotides, the CDR3 is TGTGCAAGTCGCACACGAACGGCGGGAGGGTTCACAGATACGCAGTATTTT.

The genes are TRBV10-1 and TRBJ2-1; D is unresolved. Trimming left V 6 bases short and J 7 bases short, with 13 bases between. Germline V CDR1 and CDR2: WNHNN, SYGVQD (reference sequence). The CDR3 totals 13 residues. This CDR3 is CASRLNAANEQFF. In nucleotides, the CDR3 is TGCGCCAGCAGGTTAAACGCGGCGAATGAGCAGTTCTTC.

This sequence joins TRBV6-5 and TRBJ2-2; D call uncertain. Looked up from germline, CDR1 is MNHEY and CDR2 is SVGAGI. This CDR3 is built from 12 residues. V lost 6 bases and J 2 bases, leaving 4 bases between the germline ends. The CDR3 spells CASRLNTGELFF. For the CDR3, the DNA is TGTGCCAGCAGACTTAACACCGGGGAGCTGTTTTTT.

The chain recombines TRBV11-2 with TRBJ2-5; possibly TRBD1 for D (5 bases). V lost 3 bases to trimming and J lost 5 bases, with 19 bases between them. Germline assignment: CDR1 SGHAT and CDR2 FQNNGV. The CDR3 sequence is 16 residues long. CDR3 DNA: TGTGCCAGCAGCTTCCCTGACAGCTCCGCACGGGAGACCCAGTACTTC. This sequence encodes CASSFPDSSARETQYF.

The rearrangement links TRBV4-1 to TRBJ2-5; unclear D gene. The germline gives CDR1 MGHRA, CDR2 YSYEKL. This CDR3 comprises 14 residues. V was clipped by 4 bases and J by 3 bases, with 12 bases between them. CDR3 protein: CASSRLDVEETQYF. CDR3 nucleotides: TGCGCCAGCAGCCGCCTTGATGTAGAAGAGACCCAGTACTTC.

V and J are TRBV27 and TRBJ2-7, with 7 bases aligning to TRBD1. The CDR3 loop spans 14 amino acids. Germline loops: CDR1 MNHEY, CDR2 SMNVEV (reference sequence). The V gene end was trimmed by 5 bases and the J gene end by 3 bases; junction bases not matched to a gene: 7. DNA for the CDR3: TGTGCCAGCAGTAATAGACAGGGTAACTACGAGCAGTACTTC. Translated, it gives CASSNRQGNYEQYF.

The genes are TRBV5-1 and TRBJ1-1, with D perhaps TRBD1 (6 bases). Germline lookup yields CDR1 SGHRS and CDR2 YFSETQ. Trimming stripped 3 bases from V and 1 base from J, with 16 bases between. This CDR3 contains 16 residues. The CDR3 sequence is CASSYRQVAQNTEAFF. The CDR3 bases are TGCGCCAGCAGCTATAGACAGGTCGCCCAGAACACTGAAGCTTTCTTT.

The rearrangement uses TRBV15 and TRBJ2-7, with 9 bases lining up with TRBD2. V lost 0 bases, J lost 3 bases, and 6 bases stayed unmatched. This CDR3 is 16 amino acids long. CDR1 LNHNV and CDR2 YYDKDF come from the germline V gene (reference sequence). CDR3 in amino acids: CATSREPGTSSYEQYF. The DNA of the CDR3 is TGTGCCACCAGCAGAGAGCCCGGGACTAGCAGCTACGAGCAGTACTTC.

J is TRBJ1-2 and V is TRBV5-6, with 7 bases lining up with TRBD1. CDR3 size: 15 residues. V dropped 3 bases and J dropped 4; count of bases not matched to a gene: 9. In germline, CDR1 is SGHDT, CDR2 YYEEEE. CDR3 sequence: CASSSDREVAYGYTF. The DNA for the CDR3 is TGTGCCAGCAGCTCTGACAGGGAAGTCGCCTATGGCTACACCTTC.

This clone was seen just once. The V and J genes are TRBV11-3 and TRBJ2-5; D might be TRBD2 (7 bases). Trimming removed 1 base from V and 4 bases from J, with 10 bases in between. The CDR3 runs to 14 residues. Germline CDR1 and CDR2: SGHNT and YENEEA. This chain's CDR3 is CASSLVGGLETQYF. The CDR3 DNA reads TGTGCCAGCAGCTTAGTGGGGGGGCTAGAGACCCAGTACTTC.